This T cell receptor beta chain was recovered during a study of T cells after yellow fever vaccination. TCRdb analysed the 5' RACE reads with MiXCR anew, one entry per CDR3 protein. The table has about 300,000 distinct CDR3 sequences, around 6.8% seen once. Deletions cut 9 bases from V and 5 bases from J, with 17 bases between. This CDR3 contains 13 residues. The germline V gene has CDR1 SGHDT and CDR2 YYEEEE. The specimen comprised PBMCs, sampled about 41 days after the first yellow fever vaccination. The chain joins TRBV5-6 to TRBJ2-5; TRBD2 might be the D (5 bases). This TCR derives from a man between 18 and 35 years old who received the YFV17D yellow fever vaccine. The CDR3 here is CAMGSGIKETQYF. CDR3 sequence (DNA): TGTGCCATGGGCTCCGGGATTAAGGAGACCCAGTACTTC.